A single sample is the source of the 31 T cell receptor beta chains below, sequenced in a study of control samples from healthy donors and cancer patients. TCRdb's table, derived via immunoSEQ multiplex PCR, lists solely in-frame clones and lacks some. Of around 100,000 clones listed, 88% are singletons. Sequencing was performed on blood. These receptors originate from a man younger than 40 in good health.

The rearrangement joins TRBV7-2 to TRBJ2-7; 7 bases are a match to TRBD1. Trimming cost V 2 bases and J 3 bases; bases outside gene matches: 7. CDR1 is SGHTA, CDR2 FQGNSA, per germline. The CDR3 loop spans 15 amino acids. CDR3 DNA: TGTGCCAGCAGCTTATTGCACAGGGGAAACTACGAGCAGTACTTC. It encodes CASSLLHRGNYEQYF.

The gene calls are TRBV9 and TRBJ2-1; D gene ambiguous. The CDR3 is 15 amino acids. Germline CDR1 is SGDLS and CDR2 is YYNGEE. The germline V and J ends were trimmed by 4 bases and 7 bases, with 18 bases remaining between them. The CDR3 DNA follows: TGTGCCAGCAGCCCCCTAAGGGATTTTGGTAATGAGCAGTTCTTC. This encodes CASSPLRDFGNEQFF.

This rearrangement joins TRBV27 to TRBJ2-7; a possible D gene is TRBD2 (5 bases). Looked up from germline, CDR1 is MNHEY and CDR2 is SMNVEV (reference sequence). V lost 7 bases and J lost 5, with 21 bases in between. This CDR3 comprises 15 residues. The CDR3 loop reads CASTITANERHEQYF. The CDR3 DNA reads TGTGCCAGCACAATCACGGCTAATGAGCGGCACGAGCAGTACTTC.

This clone has just one count. The chain has TRBV28 and TRBJ2-5; no clear D gene. Trimming pared 6 bases from V and 7 bases from J, leaving 18 bases between. The CDR3 runs 14 residues. The germline V gene encodes CDR1 MDHEN and CDR2 SYDVKM. The CDR3 region has the DNA TGTGCCAGCAGCCGACGCGACTCGCGCTGGACCCAGTACTTC. This gives the protein CASSRRDSRWTQYF.

The chain has TRBV7-3 and TRBJ1-1; 7 positions agree with TRBD1. Germline CDR1 is SGHTA and CDR2 is FQGTGA. Trimming at V came to 5 bases and at J to 3 bases, leaving 9 bases not matched to a gene. This CDR3 comprises 15 residues. The CDR3 sequence is CASSPNPGGYTEAFF. In DNA form, the CDR3 reads TGTGCCAGCAGCCCAAATCCAGGGGGATACACTGAAGCTTTCTTT.

The chain employs TRBV7-2 and TRBJ2-7; D remains ambiguous. Germline V CDR1 and CDR2: SGHTA, FQGNSA. The CDR3 runs 14 residues. V lost 1 base and J 3 bases, leaving 10 bases between the germline ends. CDR3 DNA: TGTGCCAGCAGCTTAGGACTCAGAAGCTACGAGCAGTACTTC. This sequence encodes CASSLGLRSYEQYF. The whole variable domain, remainder taken from reference TRBV7-2 and TRBJ2-7, is GAGVSQSPSNKVTEKGKDVELRCDPISGHTALYWYRQSLGQGLEFLIYFQGNSAPDKSGLPSDRFSAERTGGSVSTLTIQRTQQEDSAVYLCASSLGLRSYEQYFGPGTRLTVT.

This chain links TRBV9 with TRBJ2-7, with 14 bases aligning to TRBD2. Germline-derived CDR1 and CDR2 are SGDLS and YYNGEE. V dropped 4 bases and J dropped 4; count of bases not matched to a gene: 4. The CDR3 totals 15 residues. CDR3 region: CASSMGTSGSYEQYF. In DNA form, the CDR3 reads TGTGCCAGCAGCATGGGGACTAGCGGGAGTTACGAGCAGTACTTC.

V usage is TRBV6-1 and J usage is TRBJ2-7, with 7 bases aligning to TRBD1. CDR1 is MNHNS, CDR2 SASEGT, per germline. V was pared by 6 bases and J by 0 bases, with 14 bases of the junction left unmatched. This CDR3 is built from 17 residues. The CDR3 spells CASSETRQGYRSYEQYF. The CDR3 DNA reads TGTGCCAGCAGCGAAACCCGACAGGGATACCGCTCCTACGAGCAGTACTTC.

The V gene is TRBV7-3, the J gene TRBJ2-5; 10 nucleotides match TRBD2. Germline CDR1 SGHTA, CDR2 FQGTGA. The trim removed 3 bases at V and 3 bases at J, leaving 4 bases unmatched. This CDR3 region has 15 residues. The CDR3: CASSFLAGVEETQYF. CDR3 DNA sequence: TGTGCCAGCAGCTTCCTAGCGGGAGTAGAAGAGACCCAGTACTTC.

The chain recombines TRBV27 with TRBJ2-1, with D unresolved. Germline-derived CDR1 and CDR2 are MNHEY and SMNVEV (reference sequence). There are 13 residues in the CDR3. V was cut by 3 bases and J by 3 bases, with 6 bases left in between. CDR3 protein: CASSFRFYNEQFF. Here the CDR3 DNA reads TGTGCCAGCAGTTTTCGGTTCTACAATGAGCAGTTCTTC.

This clone appeared a single time. V and J are TRBV25-1 and TRBJ2-1; 8 bases line up with TRBD1. Germline V lookup: CDR1 MGHDK, CDR2 SYGVNS. The CDR3 contains 17 residues. With V trimmed by 4 bases and J by 2 bases, 10 bases remained unmatched. The CDR3 sequence is CASSAPSTGDPYNEQFF. CDR3 nucleotide sequence: TGTGCCAGCAGTGCCCCCTCGACAGGGGACCCCTACAATGAGCAGTTCTTC.

DNA of the CDR3: TGTGCCAGCAGCCTACAGGGGGTAGTCAATCAGCCCCAGCATTTT. Residues: CASSLQGVVNQPQHF. V usage is TRBV7-2 and J usage is TRBJ1-5; 8 nucleotides align to TRBD1. V shed 5 bases, J shed 3 bases, and the junction held 6 bases outside the gene matches. Germline V gene sequence: CDR1 SGHTA, CDR2 FQGNSA. The CDR3 is 15 amino acids.

The chain joins TRBV9 to TRBJ2-2, with D hard to call. Germline values: CDR1 SGDLS, CDR2 YYNGEE. Trimming stripped 0 bases from V and 3 bases from J, with 6 bases between. The CDR3 loop spans 14 amino acids. CDR3 protein: CASSVDPHTGELFF. The CDR3 DNA follows: TGTGCCAGCAGCGTAGATCCACACACCGGGGAGCTGTTTTTT.

This clone was recorded once. The gene calls are TRBV14 and TRBJ2-5; unclear D gene. With 0 bases removed from V and 1 base from J, the gap between germline ends came to 9 bases. CDR3 length: 15 amino acids. Germline loops: CDR1 SGHDN, CDR2 FVKESK. CDR3 DNA sequence: TGTGCCAGCAGCCAAGATGGCTGGTTCCAAGAGACCCAGTACTTC. Translated, it gives CASSQDGWFQETQYF.

The V call is TRBV15, the J call TRBJ2-1, with 7 nucleotides matching TRBD2. Germline trimming cut 4 bases from V and 4 bases from J; bases unmatched to any gene: 10. CDR3 length equals 16 residues. Germline CDR1 LNHNV, CDR2 YYDKDF (reference sequence). The DNA of the CDR3 is TGTGCCACCAGCAAGCTGGGCGGGAGCGTTTACAATGAGCAGTTCTTC. Residues: CATSKLGGSVYNEQFF.

V gene TRBV6-5 combines with J gene TRBJ1-4; 10 bases are a match to TRBD1. With 2 bases clipped from V and 8 bases from J, the junction kept 8 bases outside the gene matches. Germline CDR1 reads MNHEY; CDR2 reads SVGAGI. This CDR3 is built from 16 residues. Here the CDR3 DNA reads TGTGCCAGCAGTTACACCACCGGACAGGGGGGCGAAAAACTGTTTTTT. It encodes CASSYTTGQGGEKLFF.

CDR3 region: CSVEGAGKYEQYF. The CDR3 DNA reads as TGCAGCGTTGAAGGGGCAGGAAAATACGAGCAGTACTTC. This sequence joins TRBV29-1 and TRBJ2-7, with D unresolved. Germline lookup yields CDR1 SQVTM and CDR2 ANQGSEA. Trimming took off 1 base at V and 4 bases at J, with 11 bases between the two ends. The CDR3 has 13 residues.

The V call is TRBV7-9, the J call TRBJ1-2; the D gene is possibly TRBD1 (5 bases). This CDR3 is 17 amino acids long. Germline V gene lookup returns CDR1 SEHNR and CDR2 FQNEAQ (reference sequence). V shed 5 bases and J shed 1 base, with 20 bases lying between them. The CDR3 loop reads CASSLGTVWRGNYGYTF. DNA of the CDR3: TGTGCCAGCAGCCTCGGGACTGTTTGGAGGGGTAACTATGGCTACACCTTC.

This chain connects TRBV27 to TRBJ1-5; D possibly corresponds to TRBD1 (5 bases). Germline loops: CDR1 MNHEY, CDR2 SMNVEV (reference sequence). The CDR3 is 18 amino acids. With 5 bases removed from V and 0 bases from J, the gap between germline ends came to 20 bases. CDR3 DNA: TGTGCCAGCAGTCAATACAGCCAAGGGGAGCCTAGCAATCAGCCCCAGCATTTT. Encoded protein: CASSQYSQGEPSNQPQHF.

The V gene is TRBV30, the J gene TRBJ2-1; 7 positions match TRBD2. The J segment lost 4 bases and the V segment lost 0 bases, leaving 9 bases of the junction unmatched. The CDR3 is made up of 16 amino acids. Germline loops: CDR1 GTSNPN, CDR2 SVGIG (reference sequence). In nucleotides, the CDR3 is TGTGCCTGGAGTGTTTTTGCGGGAGTGTTGTACAATGAGCAGTTCTTC. Residues: CAWSVFAGVLYNEQFF.

The chain carries TRBV10-3 and TRBJ2-7; TRBD2 aligns across 13 bases. The CDR3 contains 14 residues. The V gene's germline CDR1 is ENHRY and CDR2 SYGVKD. The V segment lost 9 bases and the J segment 3 bases; nucleotides outside the gene matches: 5. CDR3 loop: CAIGLAGVDYEQYF. CDR3 nucleotide sequence: TGTGCCATAGGACTAGCGGGAGTCGACTACGAGCAGTACTTC.

The V call is TRBV18, the J call TRBJ1-6; 9 bases map to TRBD1. Germline-derived CDR1 and CDR2 are KGHSH and LQKENI. J lost 11 bases, V lost 6 bases, and 5 bases had no gene match. This CDR3 is 13 amino acids long. For the CDR3, the DNA is TGTGCCAGCTCTCAAGGACAGGGGCCACCCCTCCACTTT. Its protein is CASSQGQGPPLHF.

The chain employs TRBV29-1 and TRBJ2-7, with D maybe TRBD1 (6 bases). CDR3 length: 15 residues. Trimming shortened V by 4 bases and J by 2 bases, and 18 bases separated the two germline ends. The germline V gene encodes CDR1 SQVTM and CDR2 ANQGSEA. For the CDR3, the DNA is TGCAGCGTTGGAGGTGACTTGACAGGAACCTACGAGCAGTACTTC. Translated, it gives CSVGGDLTGTYEQYF.

The rearrangement links TRBV2 to TRBJ2-4, with 7 bases lining up with TRBD1. Germline assignment: CDR1 SNHLY and CDR2 FYNNEI. Trimming took 3 bases from V and 1 from J; bases not matched to a gene: 0. The CDR3 runs 14 residues. The CDR3 DNA follows: TGTGCCAGCAGTGAGGACAGGGCCAAAAACATTCAGTACTTC. Amino acid sequence: CASSEDRAKNIQYF.

The chain joins TRBV10-3 to TRBJ1-1, with D uncertain. This CDR3 region has 18 residues. In germline, CDR1 is ENHRY, CDR2 SYGVKD. V was trimmed by 0 bases and J by 0 bases, leaving 17 bases between them. CDR3 DNA sequence: TGTGCCATCAGTGAGTCCGGCGCCTCCATGGGGATGAACACTGAAGCTTTCTTT. Amino acids: CAISESGASMGMNTEAFF.

The genes are TRBV7-9 and TRBJ1-1, with 9 bases identical to TRBD1. CDR3 length equals 15 residues. J gave up 1 base and V 1 base, and 1 base lay outside the gene matches. CDR1 and CDR2 (germline): SEHNR, FQNEAQ (reference sequence). CDR3 nucleotide sequence: TGTGCCAGCAGCTTAGTGACAGGGGGGAACACTGAAGCTTTCTTT. Encoded protein: CASSLVTGGNTEAFF. The full variable domain, in which reference TRBV7-9 and TRBJ1-1 provide the parts outside the CDR3, is DTGVSQNPRHKITKRGQNVTFRCDPISEHNRLYWYRQTLGQGPEFLTYFQNEAQLEKSRLLSDRFSAERPKGSFSTLEIQRTEQGDSAMYLCASSLVTGGNTEAFFGQGTRLTVV.

This clone has more than one count but fewer than ten. This chain connects TRBV7-9 to TRBJ2-7; D not certain. The germline V and J ends were trimmed by 4 bases and 6 bases, with 16 bases remaining between them. The length of the CDR3 is 14 residues. CDR1 SEHNR and CDR2 FQNEAQ come from the germline V gene (reference sequence). The CDR3 bases are TGTGCCAGCAGCTCGTTGGGCGGACCTGTCGAGCAGTACTTC. Translating it yields CASSSLGGPVEQYF.

The genes are TRBV30 and TRBJ2-3; D is possibly TRBD2 (5 bases). Germline CDR1 is GTSNPN and CDR2 is SVGIG (reference sequence). Trimming removed 3 bases from V and 9 bases from J, with 13 bases in between. The CDR3 spans 12 residues. CDR3 amino acids: CAWRPPGKTQYF. The DNA for the CDR3 is TGTGCCTGGAGGCCCCCCGGGAAAACGCAGTATTTT.

The gene calls are TRBV5-6 and TRBJ2-5; tentatively, D is TRBD2 (6 bases). CDR1 and CDR2 (germline): SGHDT, YYEEEE. There are 14 residues in the CDR3. V was trimmed by 4 bases and J by 6 bases, leaving 16 bases between them. The CDR3 DNA reads TGTGCCAGCAGCGTTCGACTAGATAGCCAGACCCAGTACTTC. This sequence encodes CASSVRLDSQTQYF.

J is TRBJ2-7 and V is TRBV6-6; TRBD2 aligns across 11 bases. In germline, CDR1 is MNHNY, CDR2 SVGAGI (reference sequence). The junction had 4 bases not matched to a gene; V was cut back by 2 bases and J by 4 bases. The CDR3 has 15 amino acids. The CDR3 spells CASSYPIAGGYEQYF. As DNA, the CDR3 is TGTGCCAGCAGTTACCCGATAGCGGGAGGGTACGAGCAGTACTTC.

This chain connects TRBV7-9 to TRBJ1-5; possible D gene TRBD1, 6 bases. Deletions cut 4 bases from V and 2 bases from J, with 12 bases between. Per the germline V gene, CDR1 is SEHNR and CDR2 is FQNEAQ (reference sequence). CDR3 length: 15 residues. DNA for the CDR3: TGTGCCAGCAGCTCACAGGGTATCGGCAATCAGCCCCAGCATTTT. It specifies CASSSQGIGNQPQHF.